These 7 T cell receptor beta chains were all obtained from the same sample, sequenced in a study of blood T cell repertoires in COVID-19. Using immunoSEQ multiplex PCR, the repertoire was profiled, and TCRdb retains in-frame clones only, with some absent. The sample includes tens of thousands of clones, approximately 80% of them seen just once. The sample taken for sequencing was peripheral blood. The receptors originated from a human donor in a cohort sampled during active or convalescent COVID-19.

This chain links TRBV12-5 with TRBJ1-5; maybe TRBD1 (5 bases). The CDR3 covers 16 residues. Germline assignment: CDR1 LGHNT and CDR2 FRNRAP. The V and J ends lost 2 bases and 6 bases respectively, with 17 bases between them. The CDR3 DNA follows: TGTGCTAGTGGTTTGTCATGGGGGGGGGAGCCTCAGCCCCAGCATTTT. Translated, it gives CASGLSWGGEPQPQHF.

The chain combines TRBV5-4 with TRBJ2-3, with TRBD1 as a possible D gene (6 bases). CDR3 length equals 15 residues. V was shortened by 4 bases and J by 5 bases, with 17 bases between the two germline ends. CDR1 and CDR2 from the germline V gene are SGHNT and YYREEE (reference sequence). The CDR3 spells CASSLGAGEIDTQYF. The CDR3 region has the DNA TGTGCCAGCAGCCTCGGGGCAGGGGAGATAGATACGCAGTATTTT.

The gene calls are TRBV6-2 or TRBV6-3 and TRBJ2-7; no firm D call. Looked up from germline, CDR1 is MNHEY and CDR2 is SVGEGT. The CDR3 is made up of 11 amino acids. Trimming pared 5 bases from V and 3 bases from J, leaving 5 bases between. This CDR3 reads CASSSLYEQYF. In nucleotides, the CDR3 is TGTGCCAGCAGTAGCCTCTACGAGCAGTACTTC.

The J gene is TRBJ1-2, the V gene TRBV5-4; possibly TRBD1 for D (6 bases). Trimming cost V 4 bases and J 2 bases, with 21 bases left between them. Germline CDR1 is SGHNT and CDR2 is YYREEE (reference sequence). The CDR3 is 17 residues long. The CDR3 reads CASSLGQDRGFNYGYTF. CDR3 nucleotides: TGTGCCAGCAGCCTCGGGCAGGACAGAGGGTTCAACTATGGCTACACCTTC.

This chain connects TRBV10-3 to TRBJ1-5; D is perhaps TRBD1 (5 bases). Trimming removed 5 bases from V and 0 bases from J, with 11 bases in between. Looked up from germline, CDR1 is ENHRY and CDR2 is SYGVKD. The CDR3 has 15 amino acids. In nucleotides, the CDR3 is TGTGCCATCAGTACACAGGCGGATAGCAATCAGCCCCAGCATTTT. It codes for CAISTQADSNQPQHF.

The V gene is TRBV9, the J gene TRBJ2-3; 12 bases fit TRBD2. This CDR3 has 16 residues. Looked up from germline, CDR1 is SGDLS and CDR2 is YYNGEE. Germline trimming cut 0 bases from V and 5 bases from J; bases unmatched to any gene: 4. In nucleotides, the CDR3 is TGTGCCAGCAGCGTAGCGCTAGCGGGGGGGCGAGATACGCAGTATTTT. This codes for CASSVALAGGRDTQYF.

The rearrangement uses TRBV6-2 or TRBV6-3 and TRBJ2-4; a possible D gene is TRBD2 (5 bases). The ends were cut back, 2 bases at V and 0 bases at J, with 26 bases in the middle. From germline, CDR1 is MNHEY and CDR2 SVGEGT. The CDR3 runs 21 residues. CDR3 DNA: TGTGCCAGCAGTTACCCCCGTCGGGATCCCCAGCATCCACTAGCCAAAAACATTCAGTACTTC. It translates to CASSYPRRDPQHPLAKNIQYF.